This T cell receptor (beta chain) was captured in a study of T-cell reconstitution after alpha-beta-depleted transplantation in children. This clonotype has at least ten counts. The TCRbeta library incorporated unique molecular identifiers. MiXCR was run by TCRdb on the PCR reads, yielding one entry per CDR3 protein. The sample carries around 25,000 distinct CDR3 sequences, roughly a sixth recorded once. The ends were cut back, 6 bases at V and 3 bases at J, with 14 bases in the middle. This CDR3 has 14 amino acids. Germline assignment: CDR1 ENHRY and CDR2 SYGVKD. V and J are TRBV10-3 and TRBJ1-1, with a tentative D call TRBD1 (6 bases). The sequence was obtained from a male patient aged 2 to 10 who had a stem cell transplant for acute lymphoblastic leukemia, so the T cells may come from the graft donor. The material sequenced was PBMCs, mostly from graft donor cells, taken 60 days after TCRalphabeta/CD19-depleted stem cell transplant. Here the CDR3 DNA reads TGTGCCATCAGAGGGGACAAAGGGGACACTGAAGCTTTCTTT. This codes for CAIRGDKGDTEAFF.